This is a list of T cell receptor beta chains from one sample in a study of blood T cell repertoires in COVID-19. Data came from immunoSEQ multiplex PCR; TCRdb stores just in-frame clones and leaves some out. The sample gives more than 100,000 clones, 75% to 90% of which show up once; 12% is in the top ten. The sample consisted of peripheral blood. The receptors were sampled from a human donor in a cohort sampled during active COVID-19. Each CDR3 is given with its conserved first and last residue. A D gene is named only where the DNA matches it firmly. Clone size is shown for a subset of rows, as once, few, many or a class of expanded clone.

CDR3: CASSYGQIYGYTF
DNA: TGTGCCAGCAGTTACGGACAGATCTATGGCTACACCTTC
J: TRBJ1-2
D: NA
V: TRBV6-5
size: NA

CDR3: CASSQRDGNNEQFF
DNA: TGTGCCAGCAGCCAGCGGGACGGCAACAATGAGCAGTTCTTC
J: TRBJ2-1
D: NA
V: TRBV3-1/TRBV3-2
size: NA

CDR3: CASAHVRGMMNTEAFF
DNA: TGTGCCAGCGCTCACGTCCGGGGGATGATGAACACTGAAGCTTTCTTT
J: TRBJ1-1
D: NA
V: TRBV27
size: NA

CDR3: CAIRGLYNEQFF
DNA: TGTGCCATCAGAGGACTTTACAATGAGCAGTTCTTC
J: TRBJ2-1
D: NA
V: TRBV10-3
size: NA

CDR3: CASSSAGADTQYF
DNA: TGTGCCAGCAGCTCTGCGGGGGCAGATACGCAGTATTTT
J: TRBJ2-3
D: TRBD2
V: TRBV5-4
size: NA

CDR3: CASSIDERGIQETQYF
DNA: TGTGCCAGTAGTATAGATGAGCGGGGGATCCAAGAGACCCAGTACTTC
J: TRBJ2-5
D: TRBD2
V: TRBV19
size: NA

CDR3: CASSPLRGGLANEQFF
DNA: TGTGCCAGCAGCCCACTACGGGGGGGCCTGGCCAATGAGCAGTTCTTC
J: TRBJ2-1
D: TRBD2
V: TRBV11-2
size: NA

CDR3: CATSARQGVATEAFF
DNA: TGTGCCACCAGTGCCAGACAGGGGGTGGCCACTGAAGCTTTCTTT
J: TRBJ1-1
D: TRBD1
V: TRBV24-1
size: once

CDR3: CAWSAKYEQYF
DNA: TGTGCCTGGAGTGCCAAATACGAGCAGTACTTC
J: TRBJ2-7
D: NA
V: TRBV30
size: NA

CDR3: CASSDFPQRGIYNEQFF
DNA: TGTGCCAGCAGTGACTTCCCCCAGCGGGGGATTTACAATGAGCAGTTCTTC
J: TRBJ2-1
D: TRBD2
V: TRBV6-4
size: NA

CDR3: CASRPGLNRGQPQHF
DNA: TGTGCCAGCAGACCCGGCCTTAATCGCGGTCAGCCCCAGCATTTT
J: TRBJ1-5
D: NA
V: TRBV27
size: NA